Listed below are T cell receptor beta chains from one sample, sequenced in a study of beta chain features in type 1 diabetes. Sequencing was performed with immunoSEQ multiplex PCR; in TCRdb, only in-frame clones are kept and a portion is missing. The sample contains 500,000 to 650,000 clones, 9.5% to 15% of which appear only once. The specimen sequenced was naive CD4+ T cells from blood. The receptors derive from a man under 40 with type 1 diabetes. CDR3s include the opening cysteine and the closing phenylalanine or tryptophan. A D gene is named only where the DNA matches it firmly. Where a row states a size, it is once, few, many or the class of an expanded clone; other rows omit it.

j_call | v_call | d_call | clone_size | cdr3_nt | cdr3_aa
TRBJ2-2 | TRBV5-5 | TRBD1 | few | TGTGCCAGCAGCGCGAGTACCGGGACAGGGAACACCGGGGAGCTGTTTTTT | CASSASTGTGNTGELFF
TRBJ2-5 | TRBV7-3 | TRBD1 | few | TGTGCCAGCAGCTTGGGACAGGGGGCTAGGGAGACCCAGTACTTC | CASSLGQGARETQYF
TRBJ2-3 | TRBV7-9 | TRBD2 | - | TGTGCCAGCAGCTTCGGACTAGACCGGGATACGCAGTATTTT | CASSFGLDRDTQYF
TRBJ1-5 | TRBV19 | - | - | TGTGCCAGTAGTATTCGAGATAGCAATCAGCCCCAGCATTTT | CASSIRDSNQPQHF
TRBJ1-1 | TRBV19 | TRBD1 | few | TGTGCCAGTGAATCAGGGGGGGCTAGTACTGAAGCTTTCTTT | CASESGGASTEAFF
TRBJ1-5 | TRBV7-8 | - | - | TGTGCCAGCAGCTTGGGCGCGGTTAATCAGCCCCAGCATTTT | CASSLGAVNQPQHF
TRBJ1-4 | TRBV18 | - | few | TGTGCCAGCTCACCACCGTCGCAGGGTAGTGAAAAACTGTTTTTT | CASSPPSQGSEKLFF
TRBJ2-3 | TRBV9 | - | - | TGTGCCAGCAGTGGGCGGCCGACGACAGATACGCAGTATTTT | CASSGRPTTDTQYF
TRBJ2-7 | TRBV7-2 | - | - | TGTGCCAGCAGCCCCCCCGGCAGGGCGGAGTACGAGCAGTACTTC | CASSPPGRAEYEQYF
TRBJ1-2 | TRBV29-1 | - | - | TGCAGCGTTGATCTCCAGGTCCATGGCTACACCTTC | CSVDLQVHGYTF
TRBJ2-3 | TRBV28 | - | few | TGTGCCAGCAGTCCCGACACAGATACGCAGTATTTT | CASSPDTDTQYF
TRBJ2-2 | TRBV9 | - | - | TGTGCCAGCAGCGTAGGGTCCGGGAACACCGGGGAGCTGTTTTTT | CASSVGSGNTGELFF
TRBJ1-2 | TRBV7-9 | TRBD1 | - | TGTGCCAGCAGCCTAGTGACAGGGGCTGATGGCTACACCTTC | CASSLVTGADGYTF
TRBJ1-2 | TRBV6-5 | TRBD1 | few | TGTGCCAGCAGTTTGACAGGGGTACGGGGCTACACCTTC | CASSLTGVRGYTF
TRBJ1-2 | TRBV6-6 | TRBD1 | - | TGTGCCAGCAGCTTCGACAGGGACTATGGCTACACCTTC | CASSFDRDYGYTF
TRBJ2-7 | TRBV6-5 | - | once | TGTGCCAGCAGATCCTACTCCTACGAGCAGTACTTC | CASRSYSYEQYF
TRBJ2-6 | TRBV6-1 | - | - | TGTGCCAGCAGTGAACAAGCTGGGGCCAACGTCCTGACTTTC | CASSEQAGANVLTF
TRBJ2-7 | TRBV30 | TRBD1 | few | TGTGCCTGGAAGGGGACAGGAGTCTACGAGCAGTACTTC | CAWKGTGVYEQYF
TRBJ1-2 | TRBV6-5 | - | - | TGTGCCAGCAGTAACCCCCGGCTGACCTATGGCTACACCTTC | CASSNPRLTYGYTF
TRBJ1-4 | TRBV25-1 | TRBD1 | - | TGTGCCAGCAGTCCTCGGACAGGGGCTGAAAAACTGTTTTTT | CASSPRTGAEKLFF
TRBJ1-5 | TRBV7-2 | - | - | TGTGCCAGCAGCTTAGATTCCACAAACAATCAGCCCCAGCATTTT | CASSLDSTNNQPQHF
TRBJ1-2 | TRBV5-6 | TRBD1 | - | TGTGCCAGCAGCTTCCGGGACAGGGGGTCCCATGGCTACACCTTC | CASSFRDRGSHGYTF
TRBJ2-7 | TRBV5-1 | - | - | TGCGCCAGCAGCTTGGTAGCCGGGTTCGAGCAGTACTTC | CASSLVAGFEQYF
TRBJ1-2 | TRBV9 | - | - | TGTGCCAGCAGCGCGACCGGGACGAGATCGTATGGCTACACCTTC | CASSATGTRSYGYTF
TRBJ1-6 | TRBV27 | TRBD1 | - | TGTGCCAGCAGTCGGACAGGTTGGAATTCACCCCTCCACTTT | CASSRTGWNSPLHF
TRBJ1-2 | TRBV28 | TRBD1 | few | TGTGCCAGCAGCCCCCCCAGGGGGCGCCATAGCTATGGCTACACCTTC | CASSPPRGRHSYGYTF
TRBJ2-7 | TRBV28 | - | few | TGTGCCAGCAGTAACCCCGGGGGTACCCTCTACGAGCAGTACTTC | CASSNPGGTLYEQYF
TRBJ2-5 | TRBV4-3 | TRBD2 | - | TGCGCCAGCAGCCAAGATCTGCAGCGGGGGGGACAAGAGACCCAGTACTTC | CASSQDLQRGGQETQYF
TRBJ1-2 | TRBV6-5 | - | few | TGTGCCAGCAGTTACTCGAGGACAGACTATGGCTACACCTTC | CASSYSRTDYGYTF
TRBJ1-6 | TRBV25-1 | - | few | TGTGCCAGCAGTGACTGGGTCGAGCGATCACCCCTCCACTTT | CASSDWVERSPLHF
TRBJ2-3 | TRBV6-1 | TRBD2 | few | TGTGCCAGCAGGGAAGGACTAGCGGATTTCACAGATACGCAGTATTTT | CASREGLADFTDTQYF
TRBJ1-1 | TRBV7-2 | - | - | TGTGCCAGCAGCTTACAGGGCTGGAACACTGAAGCTTTCTTT | CASSLQGWNTEAFF
TRBJ1-1 | TRBV5-1 | - | - | TGCGCCAGCAGCTTGGCAGGGATGAACACTGAAGCTTTCTTT | CASSLAGMNTEAFF
TRBJ2-6 | TRBV19 | TRBD1 | - | TGTGCCAGTAGTATAGGATGGGGACAGGGGTCTGGGGCCAACGTCCTGACTTTC | CASSIGWGQGSGANVLTF
TRBJ1-5 | TRBV18 | - | - | TGTGCCAGCTCACCACCGGGGGGGAATCAGCCCCAGCATTTT | CASSPPGGNQPQHF
TRBJ1-2 | TRBV25-1 | - | - | TGTGCCAGCAGTGAATTGGAGGCAGTTGGTGGCTACACCTTC | CASSELEAVGGYTF
TRBJ1-1 | TRBV9 | - | - | TGTGCCAGCAGCGTCCCGGGGGACTCCAACACTGAAGCTTTCTTT | CASSVPGDSNTEAFF
TRBJ2-7 | TRBV19 | - | - | TGTGCCAGTAGTCCAAAGGGAGTCTACGAGCAGTACTTC | CASSPKGVYEQYF
TRBJ2-1 | TRBV30 | TRBD1 | - | TGTGCCTGGAGAGGGGGCGCGATTAATGAGCAGTTCTTC | CAWRGGAINEQFF
TRBJ1-2 | TRBV7-2 | - | - | TGTGCCAGCAGCTTCATCCCGTCGGAGGTGGGTGGCTACACCTTC | CASSFIPSEVGGYTF
TRBJ1-5 | TRBV28 | - | - | TGTGCCAGCAGTTTTGCGGGGGGACGCAATCAGCCCCAGCATTTT | CASSFAGGRNQPQHF
TRBJ2-1 | TRBV7-9 | TRBD2 | few | TGTGCCAGCACCACAGGAGCGGGGGAGTACAATGAGCAGTTCTTC | CASTTGAGEYNEQFF
TRBJ1-6 | TRBV30 | - | - | TGTGCCTGGTCGTCCCAGGGCCCCCCTAGCTATAATTCACCCCTCCACTTT | CAWSSQGPPSYNSPLHF
TRBJ1-2 | TRBV19 | - | - | TGTGCCAGTAGTCCTAACCCGGGTCCTCGGAGTGGCTACACCTTC | CASSPNPGPRSGYTF
TRBJ2-3 | TRBV4-1 | TRBD1 | few | TGCGCCAGCAGCCCGGGGACAGGGGGCACAGATACGCAGTATTTT | CASSPGTGGTDTQYF
TRBJ1-2 | TRBV28 | TRBD1 | few | TGTGCCAGCAGTTCGGGACAGAACTATGGCTACACCTTC | CASSSGQNYGYTF
TRBJ2-7 | TRBV9 | TRBD1 | few | TGTGCCAGCAGCAAAACCGGGACAGCGTACGAGCAGTACTTC | CASSKTGTAYEQYF
TRBJ1-2 | TRBV7-8 | - | - | TGTGCCAGCAGCTTAGCGGGGGGCAATAACTATGGCTACACCTTC | CASSLAGGNNYGYTF